This TCR beta chain was documented in a study of shared clonotypes between healthy human individuals (dated by TCRdb to about 2020). Background for the entire study: Two women and a few men aged 18 to 49 years were included in the cohort. For each donor, CD4 naive and CD4 memory were each given three plates, CD8 naive was given two plates, and CD8 memory was given one plate. The study deeply sequenced blood TCR repertoires of about 5 healthy adults to estimate repertoire size and the extent of clonotype sharing between individuals. To increase sequencing depth and limit assay-specific biases, different laboratories used diverse techniques to prepare libraries and sequence TCR repertoires. Each donor's leukapheresis produced roughly between roughly 0.85 and 9.5 billion PBMCs. Study-wide conclusions, independent of this receptor: The genetic and exposure-history diversity represented was limited by the small number of donors. Clonotypes shared by all four sorted-subset donors showed higher generation probabilities than non-shared clonotypes. Rarefaction of sorted-subset datasets indicated incomplete sequencing despite the large sequencing depth. Based on pairwise subsampling, the degree of clonotype sharing among donors was expected to be affected by sequencing depth. Sampling was restricted to blood, and TCR repertoires in tissues likely differ from the TCR repertoires found in blood. When several donors were compared, the shared fraction of clonotypes was around 5% for naive CD4, over 3% for naive CD8, roughly 2.5% for memory CD4, and approximately 0.4% for memory CD8. Naive subsets generally had larger estimated clonotype richness than memory subsets did.

This clone was observed a single time. Its antigen is currently not known. No clone much larger than this one lies a single base away; base qualities are absent. Donors were healthy HIV-negative adults with no recently reported acute infections or vaccinations. Every donor was a Caucasian adult residing in Nashville, Tennessee, USA. CD4+ T cells were enriched by magnetic negative selection, after which naive cells were positively selected on CD45RA and the negative fraction was taken as the memory subset. After blood collection by leukapheresis, PBMCs were isolated using Ficoll-Histopaque density gradient centrifugation and then cryopreserved in the vapor phase of liquid nitrogen. Analytical flow cytometry was used to check the purity and quantity of each magnetically sorted T cell population. Genomic DNA was isolated from each sorted fraction and quantified by UV absorbance on a Nanodrop 2000c. According to the germline V gene (reference sequence), CDR1 reads MNHEY and CDR2 reads SMNVEV. For this chain, trimming is 2 bases at the V end and 7 bases at the J end, and the number of junction bases without a gene match is 5. Its CDR3 holds 15 amino acids, cysteine through phenylalanine. Only CDR3 DNA remains: 45 bases, in frame from the first base.

Using the deep immunoSEQ assay, TCR CDR3 regions were amplified from genomic DNA by multiplex PCR. Genomic DNA extracted from each cell subset was distributed evenly over all wells of several immunoSEQ 96-well plates, and each plate served as one replicate. For sorted subsets, approximately 0.2 ug of genomic DNA, equivalent to 25,000 to 35,000 T cell genomes, went into each replicate PCR. Purified libraries were quantified with a Qubit 3.0 fluorometer, sized on a Bioanalyzer 2100, and re-quantified with the KAPA Library Quantification kit. Each immunoSEQ 96-well plate was sequenced on its own single-read 150-cycle Illumina NextSeq 550 flow cell. On the study's bioinformatics: Because the immunoSEQ output held only junctional sequences and lacked quality scores, the filtering could not match the filtering applied to full-length reads. Sequences were annotated with PyIR, a Python wrapper for IgBLAST v1.9, and V/J genes and CDR3 were assigned using IMGT germline references. Any read was removed if the V/J assignment was weak (E-value above 1e-6), the CDR3 was missing, or the read contained stop codons, out-of-frame junctions, or ambiguous translated residues. V3J clonotypes were defined as sequences sharing the same inferred V gene, J gene, and CDR3 amino acid sequence. The percentage overlap between two repertoires was calculated by dividing the number of shared unique clonotypes by the size of the smaller repertoire. Richness of each repertoire was evaluated using RTK rarefaction, the Chao1 estimator, and Recon v2.1 estimates of unobserved clonotypes. For all TCRbeta clonotypes obtained by the gDNA method from a few donors, generation probabilities were computed with OLGA. The table comes from immuneACCESS by way of TCRdb, which keeps in-frame sequences with V and J called. Part of the clones is missing from these tables; in studies checked, under half for an unresolved V gene and the rest for unknown reasons. V, J and clone size derive from that table, while D and trimming were established from the DNA sequence. The sample contains 2 million to 2.5 million clones, 85% to 95% of them found a single time. The ten largest clones take up 0.35% to 0.5% of the sample.

The V and J segments used are TRBV27 and TRBJ2-1; TRBD2 fits 10 bases in the junction. Sample: naive CD4+ T cells from PBMCs. Taken with the paper, the label for cell subset or site translates to: CD45RA+ positively selected. This TCR was sampled from a man younger than 35 in good health. Some clones in this sample may be carry-over from other donors' samples. The CDR3 amino acid sequence is: CASSLRASGGNEQFF. The bases read TGTGCCAGCAGTTTAAGGGCTAGCGGGGGAAATGAGCAGTTCTTC.